The clone carrying this T cell receptor (beta chain) was detected many times. The sample belongs to a study of T cells after yellow fever vaccination. Study-wide results and caveats: Sorted memory subsets on day 0 lacked detectable levels of almost all vaccine-responding clonotypes.

The germline gives CDR1 LNHNV, CDR2 YYDKDF (reference sequence). Between the trimmed V and J ends, which lost 6 bases and 9 bases, there was a span of 18 bases. The CDR3 spans 14 residues. Production of TCR cDNA was by 5'RACE template switching, which also added a universal primer site and UMIs. TCRdb fed the 5' RACE reads into MiXCR, producing one record per CDR3 protein. In the table there are just over 25,000 distinct CDR3 sequences, 5.5% of which are singletons. The rearrangement links TRBV15 to TRBJ2-1, with D maybe TRBD2 (5 bases). Sequences were derived from PBMCs, either bulk or a sorted T-cell subset (CD4+, CD8+, memory, or dextramer-sorted; not recorded which), sampled 15 days after the yellow fever booster vaccination. The origin of this receptor is a man aged 25 to 40 who received the YFV17D yellow fever vaccine. CDR3 sequence reads: CATSPQTHGGEQFF. DNA of the CDR3: TGTGCCACCAGTCCCCAGACCCACGGAGGTGAGCAGTTCTTC.